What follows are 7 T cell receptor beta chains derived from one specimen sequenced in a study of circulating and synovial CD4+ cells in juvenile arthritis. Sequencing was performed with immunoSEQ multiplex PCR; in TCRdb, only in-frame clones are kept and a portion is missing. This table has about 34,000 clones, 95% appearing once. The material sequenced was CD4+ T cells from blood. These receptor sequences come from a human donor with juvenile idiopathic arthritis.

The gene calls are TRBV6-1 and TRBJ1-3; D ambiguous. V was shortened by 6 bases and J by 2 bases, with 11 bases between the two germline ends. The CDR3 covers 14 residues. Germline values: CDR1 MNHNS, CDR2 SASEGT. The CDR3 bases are TGTGCCAGCAGCGAGACCGGGGCTGGAAACACCATATATTTT. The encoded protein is CASSETGAGNTIYF.

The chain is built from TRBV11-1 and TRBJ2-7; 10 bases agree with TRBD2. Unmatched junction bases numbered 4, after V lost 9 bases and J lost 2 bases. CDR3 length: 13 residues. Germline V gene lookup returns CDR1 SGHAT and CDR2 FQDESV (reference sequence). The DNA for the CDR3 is TGTGCCAGTGGACTAGCGGTTACCTACGAGCAGTACTTC. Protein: CASGLAVTYEQYF.

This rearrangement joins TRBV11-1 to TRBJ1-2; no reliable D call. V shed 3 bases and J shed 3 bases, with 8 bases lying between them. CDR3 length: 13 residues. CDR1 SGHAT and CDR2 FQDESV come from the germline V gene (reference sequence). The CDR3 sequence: CASSFLEDYGYTF. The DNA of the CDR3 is TGTGCCAGCAGCTTCCTAGAGGACTATGGCTACACCTTC.

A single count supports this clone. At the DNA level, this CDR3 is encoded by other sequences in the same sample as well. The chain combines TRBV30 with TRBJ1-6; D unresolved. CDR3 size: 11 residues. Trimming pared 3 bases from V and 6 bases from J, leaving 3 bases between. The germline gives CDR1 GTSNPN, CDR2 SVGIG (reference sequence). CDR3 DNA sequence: TGTGCCTGGAGCAGTAATTCACCCCTCCACTTT. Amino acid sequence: CAWSSNSPLHF.

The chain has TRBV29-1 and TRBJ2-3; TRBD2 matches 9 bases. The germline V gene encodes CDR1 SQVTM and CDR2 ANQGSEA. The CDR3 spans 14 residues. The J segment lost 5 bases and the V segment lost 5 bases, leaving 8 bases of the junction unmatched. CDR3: CSVRLAEYRDTQYF. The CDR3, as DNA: TGCAGCGTTAGACTAGCGGAGTATAGAGATACGCAGTATTTT.

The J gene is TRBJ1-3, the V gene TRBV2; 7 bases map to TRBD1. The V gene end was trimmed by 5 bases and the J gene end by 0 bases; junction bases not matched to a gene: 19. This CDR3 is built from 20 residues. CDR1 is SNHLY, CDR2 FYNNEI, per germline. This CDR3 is CASSLLGGWTTGRSGNTIYF. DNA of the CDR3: TGTGCCAGCAGTCTCTTGGGTGGGTGGACGACAGGGCGCTCTGGAAACACCATATATTTT. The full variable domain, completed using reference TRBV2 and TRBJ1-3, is EPEVTQTPSHQVTQMGQEVILRCVPISNHLYFYWYRQILGQKVEFLVSFYNNEISEKSEIFDDQFSVERPDGSNFTLKIRSTKLEDSAMYFCASSLLGGWTTGRSGNTIYFGEGSWLTVV.

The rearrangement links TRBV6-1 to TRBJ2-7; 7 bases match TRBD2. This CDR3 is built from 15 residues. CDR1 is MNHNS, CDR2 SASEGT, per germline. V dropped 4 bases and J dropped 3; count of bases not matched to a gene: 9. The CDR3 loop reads CASSGSGLGLYEQYF. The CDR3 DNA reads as TGTGCCAGCAGTGGATCAGGACTAGGCCTCTACGAGCAGTACTTC.